This TCR beta chain was observed in a study of technical replicates of blood from several donors (dated by TCRdb to about 2017). Worth noting for this clone: Its antigen has not been determined. There are no base qualities to consult, and no much larger clone falls within one base.

The library was prepared using the immunoSEQ multiplex PCR assay. Not all clones reach the TCRdb copy of this immuneACCESS table, which keeps in-frame sequences only. Checked studies attribute under half of the gap to unresolved V genes and leave the rest unexplained. Present in this sample are roughly 15,000 clones, roughly 87% of which were seen just once. Jointly, the top ten make up approximately 13% of the sample. V lost 2 bases and J lost 2 bases, and the count of bases not matched to a germline gene is 11. Measured from the cysteine to the phenylalanine, the CDR3 is 17 residues long. The DNA shown is the 51-base CDR3, in frame from base 1. According to the germline V gene, CDR1 reads SGHRS and CDR2 reads YFSETQ.

The sequenced sample consisted of PBMCs. This receptor was identified in a human donor in good health. This receptor chain uses TRBV5-1 and TRBJ2-3, with TRBD2 matching 7 junction bases. The CDR3 protein: CASSLGLGGPITDTQYF. The DNA reads TGCGCCAGCAGCTTAGGACTAGGCGGGCCGATCACAGATACGCAGTATTTT. With the rest looked up from the reference TRBV5-1 and TRBJ2-3 genes rather than sequenced, the full variable domain is KAGVTQTPRYLIKTRGQQVTLSCSPISGHRSVSWYQQTPGQGLQFLFEYFSETQRNKGNFPGRFSGRQFSNSRSEMNVSTLELGDSALYLCASSLGLGGPITDTQYFGPGTRLTVL.